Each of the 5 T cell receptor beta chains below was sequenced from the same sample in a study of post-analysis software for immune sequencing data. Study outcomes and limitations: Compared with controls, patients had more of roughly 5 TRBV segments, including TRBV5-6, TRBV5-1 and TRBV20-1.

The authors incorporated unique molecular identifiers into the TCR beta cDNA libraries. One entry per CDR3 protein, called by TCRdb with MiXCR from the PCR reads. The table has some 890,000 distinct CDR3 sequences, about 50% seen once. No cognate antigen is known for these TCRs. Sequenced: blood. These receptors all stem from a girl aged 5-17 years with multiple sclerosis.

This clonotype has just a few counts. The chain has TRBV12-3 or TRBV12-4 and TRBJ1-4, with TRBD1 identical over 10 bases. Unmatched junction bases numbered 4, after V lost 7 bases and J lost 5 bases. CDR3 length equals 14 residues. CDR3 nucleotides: TGTGCCAGCAAAAGGACAGGGGGAAATGAAAAACTGTTTTTT. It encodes CASKRTGGNEKLFF.

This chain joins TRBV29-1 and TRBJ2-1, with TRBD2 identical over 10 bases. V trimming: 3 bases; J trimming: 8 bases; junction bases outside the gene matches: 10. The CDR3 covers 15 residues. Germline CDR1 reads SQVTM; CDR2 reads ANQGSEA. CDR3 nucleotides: TGCAGCGTTGAGGCTAGCGGGAGAAACAGATATGAGCAGTTCTTC. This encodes CSVEASGRNRYEQFF.

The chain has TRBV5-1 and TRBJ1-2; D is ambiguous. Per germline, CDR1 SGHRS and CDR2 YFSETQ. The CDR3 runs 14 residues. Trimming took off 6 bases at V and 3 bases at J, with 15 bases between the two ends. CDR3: CASKLDPADYGYTF. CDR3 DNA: TGCGCCAGCAAGCTCGACCCCGCGGACTATGGCTACACCTTC.

For the CDR3, the DNA is TGTGCCAGCAGCTTAAGGGACAGGGGGGAGAATGAGCAGTTCTTC. Its protein product is CASSLRDRGENEQFF. The chain recombines TRBV7-9 with TRBJ2-1; TRBD1 matches at 11 bases. V was pared by 2 bases and J by 7 bases, with 4 bases of the junction left unmatched. CDR1 SEHNR and CDR2 FQNEAQ come from the germline V gene (reference sequence). The CDR3 length is 15 residues.

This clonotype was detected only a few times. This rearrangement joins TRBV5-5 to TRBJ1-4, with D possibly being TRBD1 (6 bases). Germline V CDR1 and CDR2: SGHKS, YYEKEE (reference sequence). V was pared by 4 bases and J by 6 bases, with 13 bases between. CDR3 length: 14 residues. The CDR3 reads CASSQSGQYEKLFF. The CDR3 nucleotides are TGTGCCAGCAGCCAGTCCGGACAGTATGAAAAACTGTTTTTT.